This TCR beta chain was recorded in a study of technical replicates of blood from a handful of donors. Data came from immunoSEQ multiplex PCR; TCRdb stores just in-frame clones and leaves some out. The repertoire holds just over 95,000 clones, with around 96% as singletons. The length of the CDR3 is 13 residues. Germline CDR1 and CDR2: LNHDA and SQIVND (reference sequence). J was trimmed by 15 bases and V by 5 bases; bases with no gene match: 12. This sequence was found in a human donor in good health. The rearrangement joins TRBV19 to TRBJ2-1; 8 bases fit TRBD2. The sequencing sample was made of T cells isolated from PBMCs. Written as DNA, the CDR3 is TGTGCCAGTAGTCCCCGACTAGCGAGCGTGGGGTTCTTC. The encoded protein is CASSPRLASVGFF.